This T cell receptor (beta chain) came from a study of neurological immune-mediated disorders. About this clonotype: Its specificity is unknown.

There are 15 residues in the CDR3. The ends were cut back, 3 bases at V and 5 bases at J, with 17 bases in the middle. Germline CDR1 reads SGHRS; CDR2 reads YFSETQ. Findings of the study overall: No sharing of CDR3 amino acid sequences was observed among expanded clones across subjects, suggesting private repertoires in all groups. HTLV-1-associated myelopathy had the most TCR clonal expansion, whereas multiple sclerosis had the least (lower than in healthy controls).

With 10-nucleotide random UMIs included, cDNA was synthesized by 5'RACE. From 15-18 subjects, over 160 million TCR-beta sequences were obtained in each sequencing run. In TCRdb, the 5' RACE reads were re-called with MiXCR into one record per CDR3 protein. The repertoire includes about 50,000 distinct CDR3 sequences, under 13% of them detected once, and over 4% sits in the top ten. This TCR came from a man between 70 and 80 years old with HTLV-1-associated myelopathy (HAM/TSP). The J gene is TRBJ2-5, the V gene TRBV5-1; D may be TRBD2 (6 bases). Sequencing was done on a sample of PBMCs. CDR3 in amino acids: CASSSGGREWETQYF. In DNA, the CDR3 is TGCGCCAGCAGCTCCGGTGGGCGGGAATGGGAGACCCAGTACTTC.